One and the same sample provided the 22 T cell receptor beta chains below, sequenced in a study of T cells after yellow fever vaccination (dated by TCRdb to 2018 to 2020). Library method: 5' RACE. The listed sequencing device is Illumina HiSeq 2500. TCRdb reanalyzed the raw reads on its own, using fastp at Q25 for trimming and MiXCR for clone calling, and kept in-frame beta chains. Entries are consolidated by CDR3 protein sequence, retaining the most common genes and DNA. The sample table records tens of thousands of distinct CDR3 sequences; less than 5.5% of these occur just once. The ten largest clones take up around 19% of the sample. The sample's treatment or condition label, in plain terms: live attenuated yellow fever vaccine strain. Sequenced here: PBMCs, either bulk or a sorted T-cell subset (CD4+, CD8+, memory, or dextramer-sorted; not recorded which), sampled roughly 47 days after the first yellow fever vaccination. The source is a man in his late teens or twenties who received the YFV17D yellow fever vaccine.

This clonotype was detected ten times or more. The CDR3, as DNA: TGTGCCAGCAGTCACGGGCCATCCTACGAGCAGTACGTC. This sequence encodes CASSHGPSYEQYV. The chain carries TRBV27 and TRBJ2-7; D unclear. CDR3 length: 13 amino acids. Trimming removed 5 bases from V and 1 base from J, with 9 bases in between. The germline CDR1 and CDR2 sequences are MNHEY and SMNVEV (reference sequence).

This clonotype was seen many times. The J gene is TRBJ1-1, the V gene TRBV7-2; D ambiguous. Trimming took 2 bases from V and 5 from J, leaving 9 bases between them. There are 13 residues in the CDR3. Germline V CDR1 and CDR2: SGHTA, FQGNSA. The CDR3 spells CASSLSQETEAFF. Here the CDR3 DNA reads TGTGCCAGCAGCTTAAGCCAGGAGACTGAAGCTTTCTTT. Full variable domain (remainder filled in from reference TRBV7-2 and TRBJ1-1): GAGVSQSPSNKVTEKGKDVELRCDPISGHTALYWYRQSLGQGLEFLIYFQGNSAPDKSGLPSDRFSAERTGGSVSTLTIQRTQQEDSAVYLCASSLSQETEAFFGQGTRLTVV.

The DNA for the CDR3 is TGTGCCAGCAGCCCTACAGGGAACACCGGGGAGCTGTTTTTT. This sequence encodes CASSPTGNTGELFF. The chain couples TRBV5-4 to TRBJ2-2; the D gene is possibly TRBD1 (5 bases). The V gene lost 4 bases and the J gene lost 1 base, with 8 bases spanning the gap. The CDR3 has 14 amino acids. Germline CDR1 reads SGHNT; CDR2 reads YYREEE (reference sequence).

At least ten counts were recorded for this clonotype. This chain joins TRBV19 and TRBJ2-1; 7 bases align to TRBD2. Trimming cost V 5 bases and J 6 bases; bases outside gene matches: 4. From germline, CDR1 is LNHDA and CDR2 SQIVND (reference sequence). There are 13 residues in the CDR3. Written as DNA, the CDR3 is TGTGCCAGTAGTGCAGGGACTATCAATGAGCAGTTCTTC. Its translation: CASSAGTINEQFF.

Sample share makes this clonotype medium-sized. This chain links TRBV11-2 with TRBJ2-1, with 9 positions matching TRBD1. J was trimmed by 7 bases and V by 0 bases; bases with no gene match: 13. The germline V gene has CDR1 SGHAT and CDR2 FQNNGV. The CDR3 totals 18 residues. Written as DNA, the CDR3 is TGTGCCAGCAGCTTAGAGCCGGGGACAGGGTTCGGCGTGAATGAGCAGTTCTTC. Its protein is CASSLEPGTGFGVNEQFF.

This clonotype was observed at least ten times. The chain is built from TRBV9 and TRBJ2-5; no reliable D call. Germline CDR1 and CDR2: SGDLS and YYNGEE. This CDR3 is 15 amino acids long. V lost 0 bases and J lost 0, with 9 bases in between. The CDR3: CASSVEYSNQETQYF. In DNA form, the CDR3 reads TGTGCCAGCAGCGTAGAGTATAGCAACCAAGAGACCCAGTACTTC.

This clonotype is labeled as medium-sized. The chain uses TRBV5-1 and TRBJ2-3; 13 nucleotides agree with TRBD2. The V and J ends lost 3 bases and 4 bases, in that order; junction bases with no gene match: 8. The CDR3 has 17 residues. The germline CDR1 and CDR2 sequences are SGHRS and YFSETQ. DNA of the CDR3: TGCGCCAGCAGCTCTTTAGGTACTAGCGGGGGGGCAGATACGCAGTATTTT. The encoded protein is CASSSLGTSGGADTQYF.

This clonotype was counted at least ten times. The rearrangement joins TRBV11-2 to TRBJ2-3; perhaps TRBD1 as D (5 bases). Germline lookup yields CDR1 SGHAT and CDR2 FQNNGV. CDR3 length: 13 residues. The V gene lost 0 bases and the J gene lost 5 bases, with 6 bases spanning the gap. The CDR3 sequence is CASSLDQGDTQYF. The DNA for the CDR3 is TGTGCCAGCAGCTTAGATCAGGGAGATACGCAGTATTTT.

This clonotype was detected many times. The chain carries TRBV5-1 and TRBJ2-1; 14 bases are a match to TRBD2. Germline V CDR1 and CDR2: SGHRS, YFSETQ. V lost 0 bases to trimming and J lost 6 bases; unmatched junction nucleotides: 2. CDR3 length equals 16 residues. The CDR3 loop is CASSLEGTSGGNEQFF. For the CDR3, the DNA is TGCGCCAGCAGCTTGGAAGGGACTAGCGGGGGCAATGAGCAGTTCTTC.

This clonotype has at least ten counts. The V gene is TRBV29-1, the J gene TRBJ2-3; possible D gene TRBD2, 7 bases. There are 11 residues in the CDR3. Germline assignment: CDR1 SQVTM and CDR2 ANQGSEA. The V gene lost 4 bases and the J gene lost 12 bases, with 14 bases spanning the gap. The CDR3 loop reads CSVAPGGRQYF. CDR3 sequence (DNA): TGCAGCGTTGCCCCCGGGGGGCGTCAGTATTTT.

This clonotype came up many times. Written as DNA, the CDR3 is TGTGCCAGCAGCTTATGGGCTAGCGGGGATCTGGAGACCCAGTACTTC. Protein sequence: CASSLWASGDLETQYF. The chain couples TRBV7-2 to TRBJ2-5; TRBD2 agrees at 9 bases. The V gene's germline CDR1 is SGHTA and CDR2 FQGNSA. The V segment lost 2 bases and the J segment 5 bases; nucleotides outside the gene matches: 9. The CDR3 runs 16 residues. Combining the CDR3 with reference TRBV7-2 and TRBJ2-5 gives the whole variable domain GAGVSQSPSNKVTEKGKDVELRCDPISGHTALYWYRQSLGQGLEFLIYFQGNSAPDKSGLPSDRFSAERTGGSVSTLTIQRTQQEDSAVYLCASSLWASGDLETQYFGPGTRLLVL.

In its sample, this clonotype was seen many times. The gene calls are TRBV12-3 or TRBV12-4 and TRBJ1-2, with a possible D match to TRBD1 (6 bases). V was shortened by 7 bases and J by 8 bases, with 17 bases between the two germline ends. The CDR3 spans 13 residues. Written as DNA, the CDR3 is TGTGCCAGCACCATTACACAGGGCCTGGGCTACACCTTC. Amino acids: CASTITQGLGYTF.

This clonotype was counted many times. The rearrangement joins TRBV12-3 or TRBV12-4 to TRBJ1-2, with no clear D. With 2 bases removed from V and 6 bases from J, the gap between germline ends came to 10 bases. This CDR3 comprises 13 residues. The CDR3 loop is CASSLRLWNGYTF. The CDR3 region has the DNA TGTGCCAGCAGTTTAAGGCTGTGGAATGGCTACACCTTC.

This clonotype was recorded many times. The chain has TRBV20-1 and TRBJ1-1, with 7 bases identical to TRBD1. Germline V gene lookup returns CDR1 DFQATT and CDR2 SNEGSKA (reference sequence). The V and J ends lost 6 bases and 4 bases, in that order; junction bases with no gene match: 17. There are 16 residues in the CDR3. The CDR3 nucleotides read TGCAGTGCAAAACTTACAGGGGACGGTTGCTGCACTGAAGCTTTCTTT. Its protein is CSAKLTGDGCCTEAFF.

Many counts were recorded for this clonotype. The chain couples TRBV6-2 or TRBV6-3 to TRBJ2-5; 8 bases match TRBD2. With 6 bases clipped from V and 0 bases from J, the junction kept 3 bases outside the gene matches. Looked up from germline, CDR1 is MNHEY and CDR2 is SVGEGT. The CDR3 sequence is 14 residues long. CDR3 coding DNA: TGTGCCAGCAGCAGACTAGCGTACCAAGAGACCCAGTACTTC. Translated: CASSRLAYQETQYF.

At least ten counts were recorded for this clonotype. The chain is built from TRBV20-1 and TRBJ2-1; unclear D gene. Trimming pared 1 base from V and 5 bases from J, leaving 18 bases between. The CDR3 runs to 16 residues. CDR1 and CDR2 from the germline V gene are DFQATT and SNEGSKA (reference sequence). For the CDR3, the DNA is TGCAGTGCTAGAGTCTACGCCCAGGAACGCCACAATGAGCAGTTCTTC. It specifies CSARVYAQERHNEQFF.

This clonotype was counted ten times or more. J is TRBJ1-1 and V is TRBV19; 10 bases are shared with TRBD1. This CDR3 comprises 15 residues. From germline, CDR1 is LNHDA and CDR2 SQIVND (reference sequence). V was clipped by 5 bases and J by 3 bases; unmatched bases: 6. The CDR3 bases are TGTGCCAGTAGTCCTCGGACAGGGGGGTACACTGAAGCTTTCTTT. Its translation: CASSPRTGGYTEAFF.

This clonotype was observed many times. This chain connects TRBV5-1 to TRBJ2-7, with TRBD2 matching 10 bases. The junction had 2 bases not matched to a gene; V was cut back by 0 bases and J by 2 bases. The CDR3 contains 15 residues. Germline V gene data show CDR1 as SGHRS and CDR2 as YFSETQ. CDR3 coding DNA: TGCGCCAGCAGCTTGGTAGCGGGGGGCGCCTACGAGCAGTACTTC. Residues: CASSLVAGGAYEQYF.

There are many counts of this clonotype. The rearrangement joins TRBV20-1 to TRBJ2-3, with D possibly called TRBD1 or TRBD2 (5 bases each). Per germline, CDR1 DFQATT and CDR2 SNEGSKA (reference sequence). This CDR3 comprises 16 residues. The V gene lost 5 bases and the J gene lost 0 bases, with 18 bases spanning the gap. CDR3 nucleotide sequence: TGCAGTGCTCATCCCCAATTCGGGGCTAGCACAGATACGCAGTATTTT. It is translated as CSAHPQFGASTDTQYF.

This clonotype was picked up many times. The gene calls are TRBV27 and TRBJ1-1; a weak D match, TRBD1 (5 bases). The germline V gene encodes CDR1 MNHEY and CDR2 SMNVEV (reference sequence). This CDR3 spans 13 amino acids. V dropped 2 bases and J dropped 5 bases, with 9 bases sitting between them. In DNA form, the CDR3 reads TGTGCCAGCAGTTTACAGGGTATTACTGAAGCTTTCTTT. It specifies CASSLQGITEAFF.

This clonotype was counted a few times. CDR3 sequence: CASSPQWDPRDTQYF. CDR3 DNA sequence: TGTGCCAGCAGCCCACAATGGGACCCGCGGGATACGCAGTATTTT. The rearrangement uses TRBV7-2 and TRBJ2-3, with D perhaps TRBD1 or TRBD2 (5 bases each). This CDR3 region has 15 residues. In germline, CDR1 is SGHTA, CDR2 FQGNSA. Trimming removed 5 bases from V and 6 bases from J, with 18 bases in between. The complete variable domain, with remaining parts taken from reference TRBV7-2 and TRBJ2-3, reads GAGVSQSPSNKVTEKGKDVELRCDPISGHTALYWYRQSLGQGLEFLIYFQGNSAPDKSGLPSDRFSAERTGGSVSTLTIQRTQQEDSAVYLCASSPQWDPRDTQYFGPGTRLTVL.

This clonotype was seen ten or more times. The chain combines TRBV7-8 with TRBJ2-7, with TRBD2 matching 7 bases. The CDR3 sequence is 12 residues long. Germline values: CDR1 SGHVS, CDR2 FQNEAQ. In DNA, the CDR3 is TGTGCCAGCAGCCTAGCGGCAAACGAGCAGTACGTC. Residues: CASSLAANEQYV.